This T cell receptor (beta chain) was recovered during a study of T cell responses to AZD1222 COVID-19 vaccine (dated by TCRdb to the early 2020s). The study in broad terms: AZD1222 recipients whose second dose came at about 4 weeks and those whose second dose came at about 12 weeks were combined into one group, since spike-specific TCR depth and breadth did not differ between the two schedules. TCR sequencing was performed for 230 to 250 trial participants, of whom about 210 were given two doses of AZD1222 and approximately 25 were given two doses of MenACWY control vaccine. Enrollment into the trials was organized by age into subgroups of 18-55, 56-69 and 70-plus years, and those subgroups contained roughly 140, 27 and 60 TCR-sequenced participants, respectively.

A remark on this clone: Its specific antigen is unknown. Base qualities are missing; no much larger clone stands one base away.

Looking up the germline V gene (reference sequence) yields CDR1 LNHDA and CDR2 SQIVND. The germline ends are 22 bases apart after V is trimmed by 9 bases and J by 4 bases. The CDR3 contains 15 residues, cysteine and phenylalanine counted. Of the read, only the CDR3 DNA is kept; its 45 bases are in frame from base 1. The time point label corresponds to: baseline before first vaccination. Vaccinee samples were obtained from the UK trials COV001 and COV002, which included a single-blind randomized controlled phase 2/3 trial of AZD1222 (ChAdOx1 nCoV-19) in healthy adults. For TCRbeta chain sequencing, PBMC samples from trial participants were taken at day 0 and at day 28 after the second dose. The paper's findings and limits, for the study overall: Only a handful of AZD1222 recipients were SARS-CoV-2 seropositive at baseline, limiting conclusions about previously exposed vaccinees. Because no samples from the day 14 peak response were available, repertoires could be characterized only after the peak T cell response. Epitopes outside the regions mutated in the B.1.351 and B.1.1.7 variants were reportedly recognized by nearly half of the unique spike-specific TCRs. After two AZD1222 doses, both the breadth and the depth of spike-specific TCRs were significantly higher than at day 0 and than in MenACWY recipients. The whole spike protein was spanned by vaccine-associated CD4 TCRs, and dominant responses were seen in regions 160-218 and 743-854. Participants were mostly white British and included more females than males, and it was suggested by the authors that clonal diversity may have been underestimated. The 56-69-year group was small, and its depth increase did not reach significance, likely because of low power.

The CDR3 regions of human TCRbeta chains were analyzed by immunosequencing. Processing in the source paper ran as follows. TCRs in the repertoires were matched against a reference library of SARS-CoV-2-specific TCRs that had been generated with the MIRA antigen-specificity platform. Breadth was defined as the fraction of unique TCRs that were SARS-CoV-2-associated. Depth was defined as the fraction of total T cells that were SARS-CoV-2-associated. Using the MIRA data, each spike-specific TCR was assigned both to the spike region to which the TCR was reactive and to a CD4 or CD8 class. Log10-transformed breadth and depth values were compared by one-way ANOVA with Sidak's multiple comparisons tests. TCRdb took this table from immuneACCESS and kept in-frame rearrangements with V and J called. Such tables lack part of the clones; where checked against another copy, unresolved V genes explain under half of the gap, and the rest is unexplained. From that table come the V and J calls and clone size; the DNA was used to work out D and trimming. A total of roughly 100,000 clones appear in this sample, around 90% of them only once. 26% of the sample comes from the top ten.

The chain is assembled from TRBV19 and TRBJ2-7; possibly the D gene is TRBD2, per 7 matching bases. The receptor was derived from an adult in good health. The sample was peripheral blood, taken on day 0 of AZD1222 vaccination. The DNA sequence reads TGTGCCAGCCCCCTCGGGGGGCCGGGGCCGTACGAGCAGTACTTC. Its translation reads: CASPLGGPGPYEQYF.